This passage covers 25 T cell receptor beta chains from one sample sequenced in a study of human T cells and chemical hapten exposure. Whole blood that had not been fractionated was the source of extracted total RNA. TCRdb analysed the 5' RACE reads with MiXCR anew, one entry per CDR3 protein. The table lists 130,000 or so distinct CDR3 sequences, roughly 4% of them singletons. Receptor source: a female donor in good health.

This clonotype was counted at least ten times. The CDR3 DNA reads as TGTGCCAGTAGTATTCTCCCCGGTCACGGCGGCGAAAAACTGTTTTTT. This encodes CASSILPGHGGEKLFF. This chain connects TRBV19 to TRBJ1-4; D unclear. The CDR3 length is 16 residues. V was shortened by 3 bases and J by 8 bases, with 19 bases between the two germline ends. Germline CDR1 and CDR2: LNHDA and SQIVND (reference sequence).

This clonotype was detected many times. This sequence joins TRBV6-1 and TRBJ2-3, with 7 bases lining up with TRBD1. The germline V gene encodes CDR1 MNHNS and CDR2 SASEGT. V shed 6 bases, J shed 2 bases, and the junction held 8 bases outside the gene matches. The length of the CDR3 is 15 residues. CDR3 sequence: CASSLRDRYTDTQYF. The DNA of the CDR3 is TGTGCCAGCAGCCTCCGGGACAGATACACAGATACGCAGTATTTT.

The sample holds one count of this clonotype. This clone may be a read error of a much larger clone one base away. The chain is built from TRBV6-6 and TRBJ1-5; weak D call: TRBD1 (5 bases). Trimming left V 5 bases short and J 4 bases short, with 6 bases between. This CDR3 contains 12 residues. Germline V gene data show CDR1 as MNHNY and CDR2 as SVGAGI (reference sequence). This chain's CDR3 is CASSRQNQPQHF. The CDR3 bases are TGTGCCAGCAGTCGACAGAATCAGCCCCAGCATTTT.

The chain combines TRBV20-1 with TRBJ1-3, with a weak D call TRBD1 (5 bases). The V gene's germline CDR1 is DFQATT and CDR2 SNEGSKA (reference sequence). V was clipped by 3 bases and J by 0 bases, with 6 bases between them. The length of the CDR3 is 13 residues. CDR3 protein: CSARDTSGNTIYF. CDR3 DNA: TGCAGTGCTAGGGACACCTCTGGAAACACCATATATTTT.

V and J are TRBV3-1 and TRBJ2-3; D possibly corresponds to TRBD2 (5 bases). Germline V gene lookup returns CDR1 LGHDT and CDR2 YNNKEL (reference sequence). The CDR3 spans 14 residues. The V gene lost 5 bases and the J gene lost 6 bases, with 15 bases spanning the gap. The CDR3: CASSSRTSSDTQYF. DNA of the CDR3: TGTGCCAGCAGCTCTAGGACTTCTAGCGATACGCAGTATTTT.

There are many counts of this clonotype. The CDR3 is CASSRAGTESGSYTF. The CDR3 DNA sequence: TGCGCCAGCAGTCGAGCCGGGACCGAAAGCGGAAGCTACACCTTC. This chain connects TRBV5-1 to TRBJ1-2, with D possibly matching TRBD1 (5 bases). V was pared by 5 bases and J by 9 bases, with 23 bases between. Germline V gives CDR1 SGHRS, CDR2 YFSETQ. The CDR3 spans 15 residues.

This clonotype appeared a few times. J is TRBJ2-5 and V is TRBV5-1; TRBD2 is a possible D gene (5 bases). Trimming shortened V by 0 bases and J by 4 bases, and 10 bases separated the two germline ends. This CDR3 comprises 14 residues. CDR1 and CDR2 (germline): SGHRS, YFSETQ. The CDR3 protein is CASSLVLAPETQYF. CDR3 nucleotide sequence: TGCGCCAGCAGCTTGGTTCTAGCCCCAGAGACCCAGTACTTC.

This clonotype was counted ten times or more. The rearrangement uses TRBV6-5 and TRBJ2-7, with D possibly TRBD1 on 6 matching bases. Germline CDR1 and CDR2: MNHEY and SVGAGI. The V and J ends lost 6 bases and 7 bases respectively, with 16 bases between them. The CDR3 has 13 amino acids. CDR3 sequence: CASSGTTVREQYF. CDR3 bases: TGTGCCAGCAGCGGGACAACCGTGAGGGAGCAGTACTTC.

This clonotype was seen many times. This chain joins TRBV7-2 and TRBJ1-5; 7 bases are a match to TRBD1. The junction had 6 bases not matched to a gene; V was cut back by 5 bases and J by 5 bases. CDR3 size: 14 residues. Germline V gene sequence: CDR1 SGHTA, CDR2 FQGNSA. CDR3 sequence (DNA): TGTGCCAGCAGCCGAGTGCAGGGGGATCAGCCCCAGCATTTT. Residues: CASSRVQGDQPQHF.

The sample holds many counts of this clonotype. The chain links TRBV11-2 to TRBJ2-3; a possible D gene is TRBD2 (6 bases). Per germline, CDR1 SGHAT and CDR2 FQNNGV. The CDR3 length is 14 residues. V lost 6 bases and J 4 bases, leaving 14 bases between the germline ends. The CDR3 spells CASSLPSGADTQYF. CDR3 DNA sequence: TGTGCCAGCAGTTTACCTTCGGGGGCAGATACGCAGTATTTT.

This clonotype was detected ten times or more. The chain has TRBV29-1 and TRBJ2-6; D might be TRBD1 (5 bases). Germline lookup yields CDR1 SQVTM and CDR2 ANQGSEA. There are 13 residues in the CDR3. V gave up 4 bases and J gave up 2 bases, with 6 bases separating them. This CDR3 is CSVAGTGANVLTF. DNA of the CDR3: TGCAGCGTTGCAGGGACTGGGGCCAACGTCCTGACTTTC.

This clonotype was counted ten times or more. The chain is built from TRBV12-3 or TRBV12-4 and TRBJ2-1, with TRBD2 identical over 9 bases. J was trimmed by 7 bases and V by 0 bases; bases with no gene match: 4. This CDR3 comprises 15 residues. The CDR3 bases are TGTGCCAGCAGTTTAGCGAGCGGGGGGATAAATGAGCAGTTCTTC. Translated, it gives CASSLASGGINEQFF.

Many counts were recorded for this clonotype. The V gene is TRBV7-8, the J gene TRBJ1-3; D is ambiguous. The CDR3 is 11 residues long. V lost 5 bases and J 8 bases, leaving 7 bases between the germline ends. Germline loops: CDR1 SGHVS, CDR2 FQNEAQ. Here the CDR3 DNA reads TGTGCCAGCAGCGCCGTGGACACCATATATTTT. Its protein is CASSAVDTIYF.

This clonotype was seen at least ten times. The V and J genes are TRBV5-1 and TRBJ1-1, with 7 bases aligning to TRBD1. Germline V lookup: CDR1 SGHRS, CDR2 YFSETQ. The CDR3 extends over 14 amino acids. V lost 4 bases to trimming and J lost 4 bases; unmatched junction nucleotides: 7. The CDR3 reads CASSGGQAVTEAFF. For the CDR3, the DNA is TGCGCCAGCAGCGGAGGACAGGCGGTCACTGAAGCTTTCTTT.

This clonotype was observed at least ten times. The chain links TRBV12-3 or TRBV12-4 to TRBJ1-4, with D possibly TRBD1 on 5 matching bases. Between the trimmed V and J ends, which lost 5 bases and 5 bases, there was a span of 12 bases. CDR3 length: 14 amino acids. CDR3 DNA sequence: TGTGCCAGCAGTCCGGGGGTTCCAAATGAAAAACTGTTTTTT. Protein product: CASSPGVPNEKLFF.

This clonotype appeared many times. The CDR3 is CATMDRFVTEAFF. In DNA form, the CDR3 reads TGTGCCACCATGGACAGGTTCGTCACTGAAGCTTTCTTT. The chain combines TRBV27 with TRBJ1-1; TRBD1 matches at 7 bases. V trimming: 10 bases; J trimming: 4 bases; junction bases outside the gene matches: 9. Germline V gene lookup returns CDR1 MNHEY and CDR2 SMNVEV (reference sequence). CDR3 size: 13 residues.

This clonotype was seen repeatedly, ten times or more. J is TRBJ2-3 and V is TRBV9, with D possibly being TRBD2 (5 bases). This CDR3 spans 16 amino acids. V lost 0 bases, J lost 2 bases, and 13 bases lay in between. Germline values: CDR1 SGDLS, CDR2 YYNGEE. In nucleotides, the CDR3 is TGTGCCAGCAGCGTAGGGAGACGGGGAGTCACAGATACGCAGTATTTT. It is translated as CASSVGRRGVTDTQYF.

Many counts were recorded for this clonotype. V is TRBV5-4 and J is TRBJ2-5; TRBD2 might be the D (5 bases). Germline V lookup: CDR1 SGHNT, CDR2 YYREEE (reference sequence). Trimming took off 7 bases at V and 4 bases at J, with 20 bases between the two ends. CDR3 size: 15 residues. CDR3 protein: CASRLKAGGGETQYF. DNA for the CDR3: TGTGCCAGCCGCCTCAAAGCCGGCGGAGGAGAGACCCAGTACTTC. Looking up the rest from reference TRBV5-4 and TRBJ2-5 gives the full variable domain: ETGVTQSPTHLIKTRGQQVTLRCSSQSGHNTVSWYQQALGQGPQFIFQYYREEENGRGNFPPRFSGLQFPNYSSELNVNALELDDSALYLCASRLKAGGGETQYFGPGTRLLVL.

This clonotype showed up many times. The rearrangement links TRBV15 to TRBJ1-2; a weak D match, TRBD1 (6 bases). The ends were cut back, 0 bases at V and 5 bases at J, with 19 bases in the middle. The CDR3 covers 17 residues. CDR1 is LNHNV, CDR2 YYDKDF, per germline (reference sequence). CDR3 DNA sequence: TGTGCCACCAGCAGAGATATCGGGGGCGGACATGAATATGGCTACACCTTC. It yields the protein CATSRDIGGGHEYGYTF.

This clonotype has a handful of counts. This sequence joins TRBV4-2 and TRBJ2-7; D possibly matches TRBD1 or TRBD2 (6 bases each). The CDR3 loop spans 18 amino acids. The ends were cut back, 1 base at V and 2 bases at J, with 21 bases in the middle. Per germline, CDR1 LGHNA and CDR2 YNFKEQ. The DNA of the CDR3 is TGTGCCAGCAGCCAAGGACGCCAGGATCGGGGGCGAGCCTACGAGCAGTACTTC. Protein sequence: CASSQGRQDRGRAYEQYF.

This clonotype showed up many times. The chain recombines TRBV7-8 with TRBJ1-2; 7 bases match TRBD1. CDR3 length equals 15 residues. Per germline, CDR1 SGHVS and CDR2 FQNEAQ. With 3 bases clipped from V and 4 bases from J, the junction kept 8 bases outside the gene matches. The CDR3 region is CASSFGSGGTYGYTF. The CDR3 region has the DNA TGTGCCAGCAGCTTTGGGTCAGGGGGTACCTATGGCTACACCTTC. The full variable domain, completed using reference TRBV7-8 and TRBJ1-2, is GAGVSQSPRYKVAKRGQDVALRCDPISGHVSLFWYQQALGQGPEFLTYFQNEAQLDKSGLPSDRFFAERPEGSVSTLKIQRTQQEDSAVYLCASSFGSGGTYGYTFGSGTRLTVV.

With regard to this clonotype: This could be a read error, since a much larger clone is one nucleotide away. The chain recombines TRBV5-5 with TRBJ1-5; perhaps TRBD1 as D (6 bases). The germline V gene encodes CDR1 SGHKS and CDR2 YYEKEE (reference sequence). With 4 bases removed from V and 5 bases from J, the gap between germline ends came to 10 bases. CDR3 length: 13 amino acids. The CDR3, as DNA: TGTGCCAGCAGCAGCAGGGGTTATCAGCCCCAGCATTTT. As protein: CASSSRGYQPQHF.

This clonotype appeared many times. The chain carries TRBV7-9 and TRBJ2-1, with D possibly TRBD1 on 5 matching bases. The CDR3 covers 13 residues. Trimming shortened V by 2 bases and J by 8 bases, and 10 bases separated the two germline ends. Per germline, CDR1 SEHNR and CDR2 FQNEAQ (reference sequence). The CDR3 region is CASSLTRADEQFF. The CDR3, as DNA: TGTGCCAGCAGCTTAACCAGGGCCGATGAGCAGTTCTTC. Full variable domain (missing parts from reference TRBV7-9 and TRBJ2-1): DTGVSQNPRHKITKRGQNVTFRCDPISEHNRLYWYRQTLGQGPEFLTYFQNEAQLEKSRLLSDRFSAERPKGSFSTLEIQRTEQGDSAMYLCASSLTRADEQFFGPGTRLTVL.

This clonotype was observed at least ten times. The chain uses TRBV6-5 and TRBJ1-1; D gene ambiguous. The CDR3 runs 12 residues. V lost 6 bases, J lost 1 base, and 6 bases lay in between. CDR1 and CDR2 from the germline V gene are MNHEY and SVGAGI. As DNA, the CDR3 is TGTGCCAGCAGCCGCGCGAACACTGAAGCTTTCTTT. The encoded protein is CASSRANTEAFF.

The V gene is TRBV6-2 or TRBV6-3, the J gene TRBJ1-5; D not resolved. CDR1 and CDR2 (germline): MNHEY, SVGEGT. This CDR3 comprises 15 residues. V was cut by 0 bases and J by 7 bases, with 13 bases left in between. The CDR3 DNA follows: TGTGCCAGCAGTTACTCGTACGGGTCCCGCCAGCCCCAGCATTTT. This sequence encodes CASSYSYGSRQPQHF.